This T cell receptor (beta chain) comes out of a study of T cells in Graves' hyperthyroidism and ophthalmopathy. This clonotype showed up many times. Antigen: not known. The CDR3 is 13 amino acids. V lost 5 bases and J 8 bases, leaving 16 bases between the germline ends. Germline V gene data show CDR1 as DFQATT and CDR2 as SNEGSKA (reference sequence). Study-wide results and caveats: The model predicted ophthalmopathy a median around 6 months before onset.

The source material, RNA transcripts, was used to amplify TCR beta CDR3 regions. HTBI primers were the set used in a first-round RT-PCR of the TCR CDR3. One entry per CDR3 protein, called by TCRdb with MiXCR from the multiplex PCR reads. The sample carries around 500,000 distinct CDR3 sequences, approximately 14% recorded once. The rearrangement joins TRBV20-1 to TRBJ2-1; TRBD1 is a possible D gene (7 bases). Sequencing was performed on blood. The sequence derives from a woman aged 40-49 years with Graves' hyperthyroidism. CDR3 nucleotides: TGCAGTGCTCGACTTACAGGGGAGGATGAGCAGTTCTTC. Translated: CSARLTGEDEQFF.